There are a few counts of the clone carrying this TCR beta chain. This entry is derived from a study of blood T cell repertoires in COVID-19. The table came from immunoSEQ multiplex PCR; TCRdb's copy has only in-frame clones and leaves some out. The sample comprises around 180,000 clones, more than 85% of which are singletons, and approximately 2.1% rests with the top ten. What was sequenced was peripheral blood. The receptor's source is a man between 65 and 79 years old with active or convalescent COVID-19.

The CDR3 DNA reads TGTGCCAGCAGCTTAATTTCACCAGGGACAGATACGCAGTATTTT. Translating gives CASSLISPGTDTQYF. The J gene is TRBJ2-3, the V gene TRBV11-2; tentative D call: TRBD1 (5 bases). CDR3 size: 15 residues. The V and J ends lost 2 bases and 3 bases respectively, with 12 bases between them. Germline CDR1 is SGHAT and CDR2 is FQNNGV.